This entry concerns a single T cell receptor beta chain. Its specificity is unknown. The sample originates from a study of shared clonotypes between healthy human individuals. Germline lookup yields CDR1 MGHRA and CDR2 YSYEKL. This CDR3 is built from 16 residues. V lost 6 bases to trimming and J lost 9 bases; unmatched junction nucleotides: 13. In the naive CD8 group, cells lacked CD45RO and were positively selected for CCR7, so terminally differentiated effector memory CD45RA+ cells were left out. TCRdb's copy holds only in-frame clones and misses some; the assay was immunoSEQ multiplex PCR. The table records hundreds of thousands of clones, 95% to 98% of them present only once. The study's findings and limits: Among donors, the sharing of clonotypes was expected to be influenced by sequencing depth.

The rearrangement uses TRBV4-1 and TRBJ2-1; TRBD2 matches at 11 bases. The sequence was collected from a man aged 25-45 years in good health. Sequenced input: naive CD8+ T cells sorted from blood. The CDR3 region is CASSPRTSGRSGEQFF. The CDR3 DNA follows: TGCGCCAGCAGTCCCCGAACTAGCGGGAGATCCGGTGAGCAGTTCTTC.